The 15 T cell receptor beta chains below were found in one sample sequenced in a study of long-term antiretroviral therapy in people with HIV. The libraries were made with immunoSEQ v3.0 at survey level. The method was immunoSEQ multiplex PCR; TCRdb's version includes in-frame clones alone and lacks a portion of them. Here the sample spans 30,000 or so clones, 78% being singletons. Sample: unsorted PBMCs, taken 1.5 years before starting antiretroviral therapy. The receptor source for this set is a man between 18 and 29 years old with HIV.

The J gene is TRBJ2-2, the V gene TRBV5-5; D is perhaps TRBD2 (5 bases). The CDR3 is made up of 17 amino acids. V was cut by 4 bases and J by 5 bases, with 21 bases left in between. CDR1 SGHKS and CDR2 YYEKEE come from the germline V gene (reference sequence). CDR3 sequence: CASSPRSERAGTGELFF. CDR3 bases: TGTGCCAGCAGCCCCCGGTCGGAGAGGGCAGGAACCGGGGAGCTGTTTTTT.

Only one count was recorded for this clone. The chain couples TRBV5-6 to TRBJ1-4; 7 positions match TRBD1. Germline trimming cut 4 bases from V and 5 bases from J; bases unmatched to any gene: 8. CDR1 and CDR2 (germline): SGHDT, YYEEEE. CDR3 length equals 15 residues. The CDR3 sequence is CASSGGTEGNEKLFF. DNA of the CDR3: TGTGCCAGCAGCGGGGGGACAGAGGGGAATGAAAAACTGTTTTTT.

DNA of the CDR3: TGTGCCAGCAGGGGCCCAAGCCAGGAAAAACTGTTTTTT. It specifies CASRGPSQEKLFF. The V and J genes are TRBV2 and TRBJ1-4; no firm D call. This CDR3 is 13 amino acids long. The germline CDR1 and CDR2 sequences are SNHLY and FYNNEI. Between the trimmed V and J ends, which lost 6 bases and 8 bases, there was a span of 13 bases.

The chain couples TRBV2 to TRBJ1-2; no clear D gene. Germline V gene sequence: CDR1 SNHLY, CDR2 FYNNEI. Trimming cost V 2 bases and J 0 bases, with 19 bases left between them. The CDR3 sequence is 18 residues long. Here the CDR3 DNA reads TGTGCCAGCAGTGAACGTGGTTACGCGGAGAAGGCTAACTATGGCTACACCTTC. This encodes CASSERGYAEKANYGYTF. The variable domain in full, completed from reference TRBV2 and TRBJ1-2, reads EPEVTQTPSHQVTQMGQEVILRCVPISNHLYFYWYRQILGQKVEFLVSFYNNEISEKSEIFDDQFSVERPDGSNFTLKIRSTKLEDSAMYFCASSERGYAEKANYGYTFGSGTRLTVV.

CDR3 sequence reads: CAWDPGSSYNEQFF. CDR3 sequence (DNA): TGTGCCTGGGACCCTGGGAGCTCCTACAATGAGCAGTTCTTC. The chain is built from TRBV5-4 and TRBJ2-1; D may be TRBD1 or TRBD2 (5 bases each). With 10 bases removed from V and 0 bases from J, the gap between germline ends came to 14 bases. CDR1 and CDR2 from the germline V gene are SGHNT and YYREEE (reference sequence). The CDR3 loop spans 14 amino acids.

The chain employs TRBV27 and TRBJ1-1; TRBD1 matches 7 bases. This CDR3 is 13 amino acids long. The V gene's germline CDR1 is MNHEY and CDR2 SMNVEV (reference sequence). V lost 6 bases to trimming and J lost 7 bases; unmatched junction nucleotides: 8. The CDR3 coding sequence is TGTGCCAGCAGCCCCGGAGGGGGCTTTGAAGCTTTCTTT. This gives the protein CASSPGGGFEAFF.

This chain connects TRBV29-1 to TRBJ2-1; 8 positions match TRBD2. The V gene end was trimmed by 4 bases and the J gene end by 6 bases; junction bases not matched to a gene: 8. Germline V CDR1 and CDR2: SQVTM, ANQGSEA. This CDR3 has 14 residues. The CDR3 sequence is CSVALAVTSNEQFF. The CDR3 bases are TGCAGCGTTGCACTAGCGGTAACGTCCAATGAGCAGTTCTTC.

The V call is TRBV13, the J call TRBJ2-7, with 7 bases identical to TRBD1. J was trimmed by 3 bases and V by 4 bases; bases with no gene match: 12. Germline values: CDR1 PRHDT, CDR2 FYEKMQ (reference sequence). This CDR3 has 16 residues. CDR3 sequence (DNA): TGTGCCAGCAGCTCGACCGTATCGGGACAGATCTACGAGCAGTACTTC. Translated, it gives CASSSTVSGQIYEQYF.

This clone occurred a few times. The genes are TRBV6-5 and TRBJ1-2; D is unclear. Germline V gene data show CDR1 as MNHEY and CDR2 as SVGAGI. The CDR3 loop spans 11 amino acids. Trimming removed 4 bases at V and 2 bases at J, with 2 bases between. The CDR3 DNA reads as TGTGCCAGCAGTTCCAACTATGGCTACACCTTC. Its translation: CASSSNYGYTF.

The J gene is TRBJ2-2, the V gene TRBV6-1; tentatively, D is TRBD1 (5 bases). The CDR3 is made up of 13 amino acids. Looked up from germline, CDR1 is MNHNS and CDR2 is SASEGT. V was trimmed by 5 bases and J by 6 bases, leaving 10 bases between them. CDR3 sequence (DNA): TGTGCCAGCAGTTCTATCAGGGCCGGGGAGCTGTTTTTT. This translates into CASSSIRAGELFF.

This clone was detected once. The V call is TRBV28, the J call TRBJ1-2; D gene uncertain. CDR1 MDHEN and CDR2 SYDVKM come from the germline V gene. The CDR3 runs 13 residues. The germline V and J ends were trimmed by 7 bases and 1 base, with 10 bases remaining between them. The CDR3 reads CASNFRGNYGYTF. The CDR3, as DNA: TGTGCCAGCAATTTTCGGGGTAACTATGGCTACACCTTC.

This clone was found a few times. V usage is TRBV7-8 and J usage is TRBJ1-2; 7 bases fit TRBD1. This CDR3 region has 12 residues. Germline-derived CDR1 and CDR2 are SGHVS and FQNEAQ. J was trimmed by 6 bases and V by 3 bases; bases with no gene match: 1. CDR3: CASSLQGDGYTF. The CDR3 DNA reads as TGTGCCAGCAGCTTGCAGGGGGATGGCTACACCTTC.

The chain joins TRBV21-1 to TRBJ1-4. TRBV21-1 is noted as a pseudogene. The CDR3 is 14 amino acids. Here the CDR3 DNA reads TGTGCCAGCAGCAAAGTCGGATTTGATGAAAAACTGTTTTTT. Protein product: CASSKVGFDEKLFF.

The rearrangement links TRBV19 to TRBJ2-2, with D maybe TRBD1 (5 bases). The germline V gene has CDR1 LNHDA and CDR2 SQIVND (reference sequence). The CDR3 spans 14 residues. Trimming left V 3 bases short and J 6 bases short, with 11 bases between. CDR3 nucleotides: TGTGCCAGTAGTATTCAGGGTGGGGCCGGGGAGCTGTTTTTT. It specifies CASSIQGGAGELFF.

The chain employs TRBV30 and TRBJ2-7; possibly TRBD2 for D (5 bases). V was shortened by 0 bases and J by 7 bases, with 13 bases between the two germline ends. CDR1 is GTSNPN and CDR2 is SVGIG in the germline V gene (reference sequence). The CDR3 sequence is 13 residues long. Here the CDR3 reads CAWSVFTGSEQYF. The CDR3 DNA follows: TGTGCCTGGAGTGTGTTTACGGGGAGTGAGCAGTACTTC.